These T cell receptor beta chains were read from a single sample in a study of OX40 agonist ivuxolimab in advanced cancers. Sequencing was performed with immunoSEQ multiplex PCR; in TCRdb, only in-frame clones are kept and a portion is missing. The table shows about 56,000 clones, with over 90% occurring only once. The specimen was CD4+ or CD8+ T cells sorted from blood, collected in a trial of the OX40 agonist ivuxolimab. These receptors all stem from an adult with an advanced solid tumor such as melanoma, head and neck, liver or kidney cancer. The CDR3 runs from the conserved cysteine through the conserved F or W. D genes are given only for firm matches. Expanded clones are given a class, and other clones once, few, many or no size at all.

CASSETGAVYEQYF | TGTGCCAGCAGTGAGACAGGGGCCGTCTACGAGCAGTACTTC | TRBD1 | TRBJ2-7 | once | TRBV27
CASSFLLAGSYNEQFF | TGCGCCAGCAGCTTCCTGCTAGCGGGATCCTACAATGAGCAGTTCTTC | TRBD2 | TRBJ2-1 | - | TRBV5-1
CASSEDGSLYNEQFF | TGCGCCAGCAGTGAGGACGGGAGTCTCTACAATGAGCAGTTCTTC | - | TRBJ2-1 | - | TRBV10-1
CASSGPGLAMEGSYNEQFF | TGTGCCAGCAGTGGCCCGGGACTAGCGATGGAAGGCTCCTACAATGAGCAGTTCTTC | TRBD2 | TRBJ2-1 | - | TRBV27
CASSGSNNEQFF | TGTGCCAGCAGCGGGTCAAACAATGAGCAGTTCTTC | - | TRBJ2-1 | - | TRBV28
CASSTLTSTAYEQYF | TGTGCCAGCAGTACTCTGACTAGCACAGCTTACGAGCAGTACTTC | TRBD2 | TRBJ2-7 | - | TRBV28
CASSYSGTGGYEQYF | TGTGCCAGCAGTTACTCCGGGACAGGGGGCTACGAGCAGTACTTC | TRBD1 | TRBJ2-7 | - | TRBV6-6
CASKWTGPSYEQYF | TGTGCCAGCAAATGGACAGGGCCCTCCTACGAGCAGTACTTC | TRBD1 | TRBJ2-7 | - | TRBV27
CASSFRGSNYNEQFF | TGTGCCAGCAGTTTTCGTGGGAGTAATTACAATGAGCAGTTCTTC | - | TRBJ2-1 | once | TRBV28
CASSVGAGGNTGELFF | TGTGCCAGCAGCGTAGGCGCAGGGGGCAACACCGGGGAGCTGTTTTTT | TRBD1 | TRBJ2-2 | - | TRBV9
CASSSGTNRGQQFF | TGTGCCAGCAGTTCCGGGACTAATAGGGGCCAGCAGTTCTTC | TRBD2 | TRBJ2-1 | - | TRBV27
CASSDSSGRAWNEQFF | TGTGCCAGTAGTGACTCTAGCGGGAGGGCCTGGAATGAGCAGTTCTTC | TRBD2 | TRBJ2-1 | - | TRBV19
CAWSGMNEQFF | TGTGCCTGGAGCGGGATGAATGAGCAGTTCTTC | - | TRBJ2-1 | - | TRBV30
CASSSGQETQYF | TGTGCCAGCAGTTCCGGGCAAGAGACCCAGTACTTC | - | TRBJ2-5 | - | TRBV6-5
CAWSPVGGSTEAFF | TGTGCCTGGAGCCCAGTGGGAGGATCCACTGAAGCTTTCTTT | - | TRBJ1-1 | - | TRBV30
CASSLLGSSYNEQFF | TGTGCCAGCAGTCTCCTCGGTAGCTCCTACAATGAGCAGTTCTTC | - | TRBJ2-1 | - | TRBV27
CASSPAQYSNQPQHF | TGTGCCAGCAGCCCTGCACAGTATAGCAATCAGCCCCAGCATTTT | - | TRBJ1-5 | - | TRBV11-2
CASSLGVGGADTQYF | TGTGCCAGCAGCTTAGGGGTGGGAGGGGCAGATACGCAGTATTTT | TRBD2 | TRBJ2-3 | - | TRBV7-2
CASSILGMGNQPQHF | - | - | TRBJ1-5 | - | TRBV19
CASSLEGSPNYEQYF | TGTGCCAGCAGCTTAGAGGGATCGCCTAACTACGAGCAGTACTTC | - | TRBJ2-7 | - | TRBV13
CASSGGTGQTQHF | TGTGCCAGCAGCGGCGGGACAGGTCAAACCCAGCATTTT | TRBD1 | TRBJ1-5 | few | TRBV9
CASSRIWGREETQYF | TGTGCTAGCAGCCGAATATGGGGGCGAGAAGAGACCCAGTACTTC | - | TRBJ2-5 | - | TRBV7-7
CASSYGTSGRTGELFF | TGCGCCAGCAGCTACGGGACTAGCGGTCGCACCGGGGAGCTGTTTTTT | TRBD2 | TRBJ2-2 | - | TRBV5-1
CASSFVGRGNTGELFF | TGTGCCAGCAGTTTCGTTGGCAGGGGAAACACCGGGGAGCTGTTTTTT | - | TRBJ2-2 | - | TRBV28
CASSQDRDLAYEQYF | TGCGCCAGCAGCCAAGACCGGGACCTGGCCTACGAGCAGTACTTC | - | TRBJ2-7 | few | TRBV4-1